A selection of T cell receptor beta chains follows, all from one sample in a study of blood T cell repertoires in COVID-19. Data came from immunoSEQ multiplex PCR; TCRdb stores just in-frame clones and leaves some out. Among approximately 240,000 clones listed, 65% to 85% were seen once. The specimen sequenced was peripheral blood. These TCRs come from a middle-aged woman with active or convalescent COVID-19. Both conserved end residues are trimmed from each CDR3.

j_call cdr3_length v_call cdr3_aa
TRBJ2-5 14 TRBV7-2 ASSLRGGDPWGTQY
TRBJ2-3 14 TRBV5-1 ASSLFGTGGADTQY
TRBJ1-1 12 TRBV7-9 ASRDRRGDTEAF
TRBJ1-6 14 TRBV9 ASSVQGAQDNSPLH
TRBJ1-5 14 TRBV19 ASRIPGSYSNQPQH
TRBJ1-2 13 TRBV4-2 ASSQDGTLGGGYT
TRBJ1-3 12 TRBV11-2 ASSQNSAGNTIY
TRBJ1-2 13 TRBV7-6 ASSLGSGANYGYT
TRBJ1-5 10 TRBV30 AWGRLGQPQH
TRBJ2-1 10 TRBV12-3/TRBV12-4 ASSFAGNEQF
TRBJ1-1 13 TRBV3-1/TRBV3-2 ASSQDWAGLTEAF
TRBJ1-1 12 TRBV10-3 AISEGQVYTEAF
TRBJ1-5 14 TRBV2 ASRKDRGRSNQPQH
TRBJ2-7 11 TRBV6-6 ASQDRGLAEQY
TRBJ2-1 13 TRBV6-5 ASSKRGGTYNEQF
TRBJ1-2 12 TRBV28 ASSPPGQGVGYT
TRBJ1-6 13 TRBV5-1 ASTNGGQANSPLH
TRBJ1-5 11 TRBV10-3 AIKGEGGQPQH
TRBJ1-1 13 TRBV11-1 ASSSRTGITLEAF
TRBJ2-2 14 TRBV5-4 ASSRGQGALAGELF
TRBJ2-3 13 TRBV27 ASSRTSGNIGTQY
TRBJ1-4 10 TRBV5-6 ASSLSTGKLF
TRBJ2-2 14 TRBV5-1 ASSLGDSANTGELF
TRBJ2-3 13 TRBV18 ASSPNRAATDTQY
TRBJ1-2 11 TRBV12-3/TRBV12-4 ASSFRQGSRYT